This T cell receptor beta chain was captured in a study of Ad26.COV2.S vaccination and SARS-CoV-2 variants. The treatment was: around 19 received Ad26.COV2.S at low or high dose, single or two shots; several received placebo; per-sample allocation not given. Sampling happened 63 days after the first vaccine or placebo injection. This CDR3 comprises 15 residues. Germline V gene data show CDR1 as DFQATT and CDR2 as SNEGSKA (reference sequence). Trimming removed 3 bases from V and 4 bases from J; junction bases left unmatched: 8. Generated by immunoSEQ multiplex PCR, the TCRdb table keeps only in-frame clones and is missing some. Among around 500,000 clones, nearly 90% were seen once, and the ten largest hold 1.7%.

This receptor was obtained from a person aged 18-65 years who received the Ad26.COV2.S COVID-19 vaccine or a placebo. The V and J genes are TRBV20-1 and TRBJ2-7; TRBD2 matches 11 bases. Sample: peripheral blood, taken in a trial of Ad26.COV2.S vaccine versus placebo. CDR3 nucleotide sequence: TGCAGTGCTAGTATGGTAGCGGGGGGGCGATACGAGCAGTACTTC. Amino acids: CSASMVAGGRYEQYF.